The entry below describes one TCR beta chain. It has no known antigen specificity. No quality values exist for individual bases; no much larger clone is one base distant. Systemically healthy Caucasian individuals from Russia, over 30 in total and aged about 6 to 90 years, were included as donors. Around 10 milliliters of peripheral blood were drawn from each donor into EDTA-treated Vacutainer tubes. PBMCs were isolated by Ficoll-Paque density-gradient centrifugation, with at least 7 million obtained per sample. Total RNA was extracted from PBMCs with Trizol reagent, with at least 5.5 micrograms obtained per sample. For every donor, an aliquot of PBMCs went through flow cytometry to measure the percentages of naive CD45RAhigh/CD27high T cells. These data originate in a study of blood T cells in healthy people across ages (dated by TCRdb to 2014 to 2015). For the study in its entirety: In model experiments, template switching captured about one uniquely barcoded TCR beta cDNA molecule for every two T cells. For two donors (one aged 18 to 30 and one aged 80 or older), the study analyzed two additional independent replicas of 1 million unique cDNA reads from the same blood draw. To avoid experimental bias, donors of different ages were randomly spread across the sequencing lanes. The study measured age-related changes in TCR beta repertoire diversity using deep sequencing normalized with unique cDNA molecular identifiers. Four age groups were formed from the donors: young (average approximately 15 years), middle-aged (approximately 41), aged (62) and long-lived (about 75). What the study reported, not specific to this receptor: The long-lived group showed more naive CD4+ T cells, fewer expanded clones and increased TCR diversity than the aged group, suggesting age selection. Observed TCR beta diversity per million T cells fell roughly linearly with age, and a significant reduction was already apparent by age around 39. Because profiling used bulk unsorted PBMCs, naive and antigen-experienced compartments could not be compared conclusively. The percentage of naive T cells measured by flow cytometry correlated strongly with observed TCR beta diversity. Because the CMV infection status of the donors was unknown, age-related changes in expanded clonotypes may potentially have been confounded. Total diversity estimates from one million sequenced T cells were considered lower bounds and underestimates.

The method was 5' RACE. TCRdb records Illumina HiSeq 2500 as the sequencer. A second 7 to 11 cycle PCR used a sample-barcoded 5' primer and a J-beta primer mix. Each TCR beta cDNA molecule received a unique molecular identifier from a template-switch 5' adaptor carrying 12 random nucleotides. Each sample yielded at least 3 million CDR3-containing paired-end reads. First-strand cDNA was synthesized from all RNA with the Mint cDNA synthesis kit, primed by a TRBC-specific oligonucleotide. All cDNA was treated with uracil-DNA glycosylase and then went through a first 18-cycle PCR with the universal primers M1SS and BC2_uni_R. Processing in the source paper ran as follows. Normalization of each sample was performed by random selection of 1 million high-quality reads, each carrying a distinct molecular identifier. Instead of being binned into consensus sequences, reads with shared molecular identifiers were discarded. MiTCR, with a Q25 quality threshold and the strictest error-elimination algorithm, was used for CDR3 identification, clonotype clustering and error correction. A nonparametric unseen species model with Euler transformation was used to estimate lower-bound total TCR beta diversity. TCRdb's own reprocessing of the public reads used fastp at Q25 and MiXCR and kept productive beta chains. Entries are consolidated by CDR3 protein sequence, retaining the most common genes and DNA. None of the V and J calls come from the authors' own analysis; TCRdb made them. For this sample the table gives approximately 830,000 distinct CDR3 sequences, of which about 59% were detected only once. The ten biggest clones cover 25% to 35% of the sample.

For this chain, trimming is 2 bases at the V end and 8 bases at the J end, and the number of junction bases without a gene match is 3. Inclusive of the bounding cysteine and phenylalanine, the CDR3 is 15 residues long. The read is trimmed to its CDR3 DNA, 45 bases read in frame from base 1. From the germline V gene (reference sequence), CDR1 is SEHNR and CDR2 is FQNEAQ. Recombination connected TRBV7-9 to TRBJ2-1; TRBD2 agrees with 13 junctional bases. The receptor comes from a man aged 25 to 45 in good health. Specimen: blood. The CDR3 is CASSLRTSGGHEQFF. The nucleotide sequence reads TGTGCCAGCAGCTTAAGGACTAGCGGGGGACATGAGCAGTTCTTC. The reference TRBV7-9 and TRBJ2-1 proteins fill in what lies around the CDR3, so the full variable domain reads DTGVSQNPRHKITKRGQNVTFRCDPISEHNRLYWYRQTLGQGPEFLTYFQNEAQLEKSRLLSDRFSAERPKGSFSTLEIQRTEQGDSAMYLCASSLRTSGGHEQFFGPGTRLTVL.